This T cell receptor (beta chain) was observed in a study of T-cell reconstitution after alpha-beta-depleted transplantation in children. The V gene end was trimmed by 0 bases and the J gene end by 4 bases; junction bases not matched to a gene: 9. Germline V gene sequence: CDR1 SGHDT, CDR2 YYEEEE. The CDR3 runs 16 residues. During its preparation, the TCRbeta library received unique molecular identifiers. TCRdb fed the PCR reads into MiXCR, producing one record per CDR3 protein. Here the sample spans 250,000 to 400,000 distinct CDR3 sequences, around 25% being singletons. The receptor was derived from a male patient younger than 18 who had a stem cell transplant for acute lymphoblastic leukemia, so the T cells may come from the graft donor. The starting material was PBMCs, mostly from graft donor cells, obtained 180 days after TCRalphabeta/CD19-depleted stem cell transplant. The chain employs TRBV5-6 and TRBJ2-5; 7 nucleotides line up with TRBD1. CDR3 sequence: CASSLADGRGRETQYF. Here the CDR3 DNA reads TGTGCCAGCAGCTTGGCCGATGGAAGGGGGCGAGAGACCCAGTACTTC.